The clone carrying this T cell receptor beta chain was seen ten or more times. CDR3 length equals 14 residues. The germline V gene encodes CDR1 SGHAT and CDR2 FQNNGV. The V end lost 8 bases, the J end lost 1 base, and 12 bases lay between the germline ends. The time point was: sample taken at primary tumor resection. Samples came from some 71 TRACERx patients with untreated early-stage lung cancer. Unsorted samples of tumor, nontumor lung or frozen PBMC had their whole RNA sequenced. The data are from a study of spatial heterogeneity in lung cancer. Study as a whole: Raw reads showed each unique TCR and UMI combination turning up more than ten times on average.

Carried by each TCR cDNA molecule was a unique molecular identifier. A single record per CDR3 protein comes from TCRdb applying MiXCR to the 5' RACE reads. The sample carries tens of thousands of distinct CDR3 sequences, approximately 12% recorded once. This clonotype was sampled from a male donor with early-stage non-small cell lung cancer. Here the sequenced sample was PBMCs, taken at surgery. This sequence joins TRBV11-2 and TRBJ1-3; a weak D match, TRBD1 (5 bases). CDR3 amino acids: CASLAGRSGNTIYF. Written as DNA, the CDR3 is TGTGCCAGCTTGGCGGGACGATCTGGAAACACCATATATTTT.